Sequencing of this T cell receptor (beta chain) was carried out in a study of chemoradiotherapy in HPV16-positive cancers. The repertoire was sequenced with immunoSEQ multiplex PCR; TCRdb's copy has only in-frame clones and lacks some. The table lists 9,500 to 15,000 clones, roughly 90% of them singletons. V was clipped by 1 base and J by 1 base, with 17 bases between them. Germline-derived CDR1 and CDR2 are SGHVS and FQNEAQ. The CDR3 contains 17 residues. The chain is built from TRBV7-8 and TRBJ2-7, with a tentative D call TRBD1 (5 bases). The sample in question was blood, obtained from a patient who underwent chemoradiotherapy. The clonotype originates from a human donor with HPV-associated anogenital cancer. CDR3 DNA: TGTGCCAGCAGCTTAGGGGCAGGGCAAGATTTATCCTACGAGCAGTACTTC. It codes for CASSLGAGQDLSYEQYF.